This TCR beta chain was sequenced for a study of shared clonotypes between healthy human individuals. In the case of this clone: Its antigen is still unknown.

The assay was carried out at the deep level. DNA at about 210 ng, some 31,000 T cell genomes, went into sorted-subset replicate PCRs. The repertoire was sequenced with immunoSEQ multiplex PCR; TCRdb's copy has only in-frame clones and lacks some. Of millions of clones in the sample, 80% to 95% are singletons; the top ten hold about 0.37%. Germline-derived CDR1 and CDR2 are MNHNS and SASEGT. Trimming shortened V by 3 bases and J by 3 bases, and 15 bases separated the two germline ends. The CDR3 spans 15 residues. Study-level points and caveats: Relative to memory subsets, naive subsets generally showed larger estimated richness.

The source material was naive CD4+ T cells from PBMCs. As for subset: CD45RA+ positively selected. The sequence derives from a man aged 18-30 years in good health. Some clones in this sample may be carry-over from other donors' samples. The rearrangement joins TRBV6-1 to TRBJ2-7, with D possibly being TRBD1 (6 bases). CDR3 sequence: CASSDPRTVLYEQYF. The CDR3 coding sequence is TGTGCCAGCAGTGACCCCCGGACAGTCCTCTACGAGCAGTACTTC.